This T cell receptor (beta chain) was found in a study of chemoradiotherapy in HPV16-positive cancers. The germline V gene encodes CDR1 SEHNR and CDR2 FQNEAQ (reference sequence). The CDR3 length is 16 residues. Trimming took 1 base from V and 0 from J, leaving 12 bases between them. Study-level points and caveats: HPV-specific T cells were functionally defined from only a couple of HPV16-positive patients.

Profiling relied on immunoSEQ multiplex PCR, and the TCRdb table lists in-frame clones only, not all of them. The table has 40,000 to 65,000 clones, 90% seen once. Note on this clone: Its antigen is currently unknown.

This clonotype was sampled from a human donor with HPV-associated anogenital cancer. The sequences come from blood, collected from a patient who underwent chemoradiotherapy. The chain combines TRBV7-9 with TRBJ1-2; D gene uncertain. The CDR3, as DNA: TGTGCCAGCAGCTTAGTCGTTCAGAGAGCTAACTATGGCTACACCTTC. Its translation is CASSLVVQRANYGYTF.